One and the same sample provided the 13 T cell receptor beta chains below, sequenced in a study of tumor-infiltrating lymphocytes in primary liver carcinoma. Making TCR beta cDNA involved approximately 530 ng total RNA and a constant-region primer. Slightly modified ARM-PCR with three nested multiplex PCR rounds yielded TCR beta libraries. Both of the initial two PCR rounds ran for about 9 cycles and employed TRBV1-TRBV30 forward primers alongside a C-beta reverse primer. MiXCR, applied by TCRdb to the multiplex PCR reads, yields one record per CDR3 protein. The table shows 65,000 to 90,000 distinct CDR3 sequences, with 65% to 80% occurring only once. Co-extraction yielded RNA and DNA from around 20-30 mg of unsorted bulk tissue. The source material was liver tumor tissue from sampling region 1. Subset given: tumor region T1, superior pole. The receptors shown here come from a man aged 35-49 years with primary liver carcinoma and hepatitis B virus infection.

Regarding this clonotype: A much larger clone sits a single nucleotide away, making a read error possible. CDR3 sequence: CASSPSWQGTEAFF. The DNA for the CDR3 is TGTGCCAGCTCACCAAGTTGGCAGGGAACTGAAGCTTTCTTT. The chain uses TRBV18 and TRBJ1-1, with a tentative D call TRBD1 (5 bases). The CDR3 runs 14 residues. The germline gives CDR1 KGHSH, CDR2 LQKENI. V dropped 2 bases and J dropped 5 bases, with 12 bases sitting between them.

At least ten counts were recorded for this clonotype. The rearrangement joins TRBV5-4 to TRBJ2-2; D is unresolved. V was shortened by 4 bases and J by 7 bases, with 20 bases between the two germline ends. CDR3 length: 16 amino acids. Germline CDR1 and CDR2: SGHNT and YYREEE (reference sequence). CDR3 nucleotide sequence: TGTGCCAGCAGCCCACACGCCACCTGGGCCGGCGGGGAGCTGTTTTTT. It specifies CASSPHATWAGGELFF.

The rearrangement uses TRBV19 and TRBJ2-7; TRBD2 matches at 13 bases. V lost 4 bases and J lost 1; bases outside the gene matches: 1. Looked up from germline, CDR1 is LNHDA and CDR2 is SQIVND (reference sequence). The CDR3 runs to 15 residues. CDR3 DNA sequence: TGTGCCAGTAGTACACTAGCGGGAGGGTCCTACGAGCAGTACTTC. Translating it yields CASSTLAGGSYEQYF.

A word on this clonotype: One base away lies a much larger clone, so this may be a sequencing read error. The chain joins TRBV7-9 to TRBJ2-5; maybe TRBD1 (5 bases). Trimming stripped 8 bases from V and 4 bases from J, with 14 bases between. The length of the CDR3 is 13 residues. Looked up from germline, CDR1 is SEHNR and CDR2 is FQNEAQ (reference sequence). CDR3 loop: CASVQEVGETQYF. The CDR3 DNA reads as TGTGCCAGCGTACAGGAAGTGGGAGAGACCCAGTACTTC.

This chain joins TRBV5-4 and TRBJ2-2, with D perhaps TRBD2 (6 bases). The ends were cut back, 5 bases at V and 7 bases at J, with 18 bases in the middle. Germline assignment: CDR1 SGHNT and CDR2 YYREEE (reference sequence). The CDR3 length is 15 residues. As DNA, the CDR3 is TGTGCCAGCAGTCCTTTTAGCGGAGGCATCGGGGAGCTGTTTTTT. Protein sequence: CASSPFSGGIGELFF.

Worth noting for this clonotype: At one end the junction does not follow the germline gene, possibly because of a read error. In DNA, the CDR3 is TGTGCCAGCAGTTATGACAGGGGGAACTACAATGAGCGGTTCTTC. Translated: CASSYDRGNYNERFF. The chain recombines TRBV12-3 or TRBV12-4 with TRBJ2-1; TRBD1 matches at 9 bases. The CDR3 loop spans 15 amino acids.

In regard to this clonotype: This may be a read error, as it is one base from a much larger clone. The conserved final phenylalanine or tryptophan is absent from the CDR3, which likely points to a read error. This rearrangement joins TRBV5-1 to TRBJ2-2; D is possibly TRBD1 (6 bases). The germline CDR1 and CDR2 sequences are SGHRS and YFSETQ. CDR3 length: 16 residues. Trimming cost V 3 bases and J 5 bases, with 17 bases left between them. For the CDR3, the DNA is TGCGCCAGCAGCTGGCCCAAAGACAGGTTTACCGGGGAGCTGTTTTTA. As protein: CASSWPKDRFTGELFL.

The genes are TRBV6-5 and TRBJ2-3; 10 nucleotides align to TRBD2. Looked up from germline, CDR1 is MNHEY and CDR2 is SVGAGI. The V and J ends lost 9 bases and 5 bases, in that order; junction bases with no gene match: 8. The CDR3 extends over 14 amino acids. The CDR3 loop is CASSGLAAVDTQYF. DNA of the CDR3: TGTGCCAGTTCTGGACTAGCGGCGGTAGATACGCAGTATTTT.

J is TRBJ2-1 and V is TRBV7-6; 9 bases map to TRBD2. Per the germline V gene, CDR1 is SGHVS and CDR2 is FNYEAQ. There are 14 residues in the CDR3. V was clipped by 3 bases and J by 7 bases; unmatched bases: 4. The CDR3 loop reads CASSLVAGVNEQFF. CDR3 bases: TGTGCCAGCAGCTTGGTAGCGGGAGTTAATGAGCAGTTCTTC.

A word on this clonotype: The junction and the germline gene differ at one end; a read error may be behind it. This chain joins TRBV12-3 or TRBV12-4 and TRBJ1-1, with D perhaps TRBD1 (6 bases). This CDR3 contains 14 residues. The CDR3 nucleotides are TGTGCCAGCAGCCGGGGCAGGGGCCACACTGAAGCTTTATTT. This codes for CASSRGRGHTEALF.

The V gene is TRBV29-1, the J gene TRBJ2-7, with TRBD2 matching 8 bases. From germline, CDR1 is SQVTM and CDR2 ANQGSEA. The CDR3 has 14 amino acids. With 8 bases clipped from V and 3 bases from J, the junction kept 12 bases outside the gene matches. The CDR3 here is CSSSGLVGFYEQYF. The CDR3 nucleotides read TGCAGCTCATCGGGACTAGTGGGATTCTACGAGCAGTACTTC.

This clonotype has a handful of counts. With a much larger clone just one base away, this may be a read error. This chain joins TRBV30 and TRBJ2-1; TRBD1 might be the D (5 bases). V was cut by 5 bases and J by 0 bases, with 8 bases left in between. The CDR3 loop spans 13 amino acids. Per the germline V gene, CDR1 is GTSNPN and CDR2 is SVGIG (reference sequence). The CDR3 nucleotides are TGTGCCTGGGCCAGGGACTCCTACAATGAGCAGTTCTTC. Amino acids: CAWARDSYNEQFF.

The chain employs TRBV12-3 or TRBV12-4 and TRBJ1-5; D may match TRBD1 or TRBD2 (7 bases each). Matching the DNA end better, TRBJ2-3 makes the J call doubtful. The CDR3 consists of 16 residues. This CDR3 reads CASRGRGPGSNRPQYF. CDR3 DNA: TGTGCCAGCAGGGGGAGGGGGCCAGGGAGCAATCGGCCCCAGTATTTT.